This is a list of T cell receptor beta chains from one sample in a study of blood T cell repertoires in COVID-19. Clones were read by immunoSEQ multiplex PCR, and TCRdb kept only the in-frame ones, dropping some. The table has some 45,000 clones, approximately 85% seen once. Sequences were obtained from peripheral blood. The receptors were gathered from a woman aged 80 or older with acute or convalescent COVID-19. Each CDR3 is given with its conserved first and last residue. A D gene is named only where the DNA matches it firmly. The size field is filled for only some rows; it gives once, few, many or a size class.

.	.	TRBV5-1	TRBJ2-3	TGCGCCAGCAGCTCGGTTTTAGCGGATACGCAGTATTTT	CASSSVLADTQYF
.	.	TRBV7-9	TRBJ2-7	TGTGCCAGCAGCTCCACTAGGAAGTCTTACGAGCAGTACTTC	CASSSTRKSYEQYF
.	.	TRBV2	TRBJ1-1	TGTGCCAGCGAGGCCGCGGGGCCGGGGAACACTGAAGCTTTCTTT	CASEAAGPGNTEAFF
.	.	TRBV5-1	TRBJ2-7	TGCGCCAGCAGCTTGGAACAGGGCTTGGGGGAGCAGTACTTC	CASSLEQGLGEQYF
.	TRBD1	TRBV12-5	TRBJ2-3	TGTGCTAGTGGTCGATCACGGGTTGGGACAGGGGAGACAGATACGCAGTATTTT	CASGRSRVGTGETDTQYF
.	TRBD2	TRBV4-2	TRBJ2-5	TGTGCCAGCAGCCAAGATTCTCCGGGACTAGCGGAAGAGACCCAGTACTTC	CASSQDSPGLAEETQYF
once	TRBD1	TRBV5-1	TRBJ2-1	TGCGCCAGCAGCTTGGGAGGGCAGGGGGCGCAGGGTGAGCAGTTCTTC	CASSLGGQGAQGEQFF
.	TRBD1	TRBV3-1/TRBV3-2	TRBJ1-1	TGTGCCAGCAGTGACACAGGGGGCGTCCAGTTCGCTTTCTTT	CASSDTGGVQFAFF
.	TRBD2	TRBV29-1	TRBJ2-1	TGCAGCGGGATGACTAGCGGGAGTGTCAATGAGCAGTTCTTC	CSGMTSGSVNEQFF
.	.	TRBV20-1	TRBJ2-1	TGCAGTGCTAGTCCCGGGGGCAATGAGCAGTTCTTC	CSASPGGNEQFF
.	.	TRBV7-2	TRBJ2-2	TGTGCCAGCAGCTTAGTTAGTCGGAACACCGGGGAGCTGTTTTTT	CASSLVSRNTGELFF
.	.	TRBV10-3	TRBJ2-4	TGTGCCATCAGTCCGGGCTGGGGGGACATTCAGTACTTC	CAISPGWGDIQYF
.	TRBD1	TRBV28	TRBJ1-2	TGTGCCAGCAGTTTGGGTGGAGCAATCGGGACAGGGTATGGCTACACCTTC	CASSLGGAIGTGYGYTF
.	TRBD2	TRBV6-5	TRBJ2-2	TGTGCCAGCTGTTGGGAGGGAGGGGTCGCCGGGGAGCTGTTTTTT	CASCWEGGVAGELFF
.	.	TRBV7-2	TRBJ1-5	TGTGCCAGCAGCTCGGGGGGTCCGGGGCCCCAGCATTTT	CASSSGGPGPQHF
.	.	TRBV6-5	TRBJ1-2	TGTGCCAGCAGGGGACCAGGGGATGGCTACACCTTC	CASRGPGDGYTF
.	.	TRBV10-3	TRBJ1-5	TGTGCCATCAGTGAGACTAATCAGCCCCAGCATTTT	CAISETNQPQHF
.	TRBD2	TRBV19	TRBJ2-1	TGTGCCAGTACCCCCCTGGGGGGGGGAGAGCAGTTCTTC	CASTPLGGGEQFF
.	TRBD2	TRBV7-6	TRBJ2-2	TGTGCCACGAGATCGGGGCAGGGAGGGACCGGGGAGCTGTTTTTT	CATRSGQGGTGELFF
.	TRBD1	TRBV7-9	TRBJ2-1	TGTGCCAGCTGGGGACAGGGGGCGACTGAGCAGTTCTTC	CASWGQGATEQFF
.	.	TRBV20-1	TRBJ1-1	TGCAGCGTGACAACGAACACTGAAGCTTTCTTT	CSVTTNTEAFF